This paragraph reports one T cell receptor beta chain. No antigen is known for it. Here immunoSEQ multiplex PCR was the method, and the copy in TCRdb shows in-frame clones only, minus some. This sample has more than 140,000 clones, with 70% to 90% found just once. This specimen comes from a study of T cell responses to AZD1222 COVID-19 vaccine. Notes on the study in general: Spike-specific TCR breadth and depth grew following two AZD1222 doses. Every sample of the repertoires postdated the peak T cell response. Dominant at 160-218 and 743-854, vaccine-associated CD4 TCRs also spanned spike.

This CDR3 comprises 15 residues. The germline V gene encodes CDR1 MNHEY and CDR2 SMNVEV (reference sequence). The ends were cut back, 1 base at V and 2 bases at J, with 11 bases in the middle. This sequence joins TRBV27 and TRBJ2-5; possibly TRBD1 for D (5 bases). The sample here was peripheral blood, taken on day 0 of AZD1222 vaccination. The receptor's source is an adult in good health. CDR3 sequence: CASSLYGQNQETQYF. CDR3 DNA sequence: TGTGCCAGCAGTTTATACGGACAAAATCAAGAGACCCAGTACTTC.